The 18 T cell receptor beta chains presented below share a single source sample, sequenced in a study of shared clonotypes between healthy human individuals. Method: immunoSEQ multiplex PCR; TCRdb's copy keeps in-frame clones and lacks some. The sample lists around 2.5 million clones; 93% were seen once. The sequenced material came from naive CD4+ T cells from PBMCs. Subset meaning: CD45RA+ positively selected. These receptors originate from a man aged 18 to 29 in good health. Some clones in this sample may be carry-over from other donors' samples.

V and J are TRBV18 and TRBJ2-6; the D gene could be TRBD1 or TRBD2 (5 bases each). Trimming stripped 8 bases from V and 1 base from J, with 21 bases between. The CDR3 has 18 amino acids. CDR1 is KGHSH, CDR2 LQKENI, per germline. CDR3 sequence (DNA): TGTGCCAGCGCCGCGAGGGGAGACGGAAGATCTGGGGCCAACGTCCTGACTTTC. As protein: CASAARGDGRSGANVLTF.

Points on this clone: Additional DNA sequences in this sample encode the identical CDR3. The chain employs TRBV9 and TRBJ2-2, with D possibly TRBD1 on 6 matching bases. V was trimmed by 2 bases and J by 4 bases, leaving 12 bases between them. The CDR3 has 15 amino acids. Germline loops: CDR1 SGDLS, CDR2 YYNGEE. CDR3 in DNA: TGTGCCAGCAGCGTCCCAGGGGCGCGCACCGGGGAGCTGTTTTTT. This codes for CASSVPGARTGELFF.

The gene calls are TRBV6-1 and TRBJ2-1; D gene unclear. V lost 10 bases and J 0 bases, leaving 16 bases between the germline ends. The CDR3 has 15 amino acids. The germline CDR1 and CDR2 sequences are MNHNS and SASEGT. In DNA form, the CDR3 reads TGTGCCACCACCGGGCTCTCAAGCTCCTACAATGAGCAGTTCTTC. Amino acids: CATTGLSSSYNEQFF.

This rearrangement joins TRBV9 to TRBJ1-2, with a weak D call TRBD1 (6 bases). The CDR3 runs 12 residues. Germline V lookup: CDR1 SGDLS, CDR2 YYNGEE. The V end was cut by 3 bases, the J end by 6 bases, with 9 bases between. DNA of the CDR3: TGTGCCAGCAGCGGGACAGAGAATGGCTACACCTTC. Its protein product is CASSGTENGYTF.

This clone was detected only once. The V and J genes are TRBV29-1 and TRBJ2-1; D is undetermined. The CDR3 sequence is 11 residues long. Trimming pared 7 bases from V and 7 bases from J, leaving 11 bases between. The germline CDR1 and CDR2 sequences are SQVTM and ANQGSEA. The CDR3: CSGRLQNEQFF. CDR3 coding DNA: TGCAGCGGGCGACTTCAAAATGAGCAGTTCTTC.

V usage is TRBV30 and J usage is TRBJ2-5; D remains ambiguous. Germline assignment: CDR1 GTSNPN and CDR2 SVGIG (reference sequence). The CDR3 covers 12 residues. V lost 3 bases and J 5 bases, leaving 10 bases between the germline ends. The CDR3 DNA follows: TGTGCCTGGAGCCGCCCCCTGGAGACCCAGTACTTC. Its protein product is CAWSRPLETQYF.

V is TRBV5-1 and J is TRBJ2-5; TRBD2 matches at 12 bases. This CDR3 comprises 17 residues. Germline assignment: CDR1 SGHRS and CDR2 YFSETQ. Trimming took 2 bases from V and 5 from J; bases not matched to a gene: 10. CDR3: CASSLGLAGGPKETQYF. The CDR3 nucleotides read TGCGCCAGCAGCTTAGGGCTAGCGGGAGGGCCCAAGGAGACCCAGTACTTC.

The V gene is TRBV7-9, the J gene TRBJ1-1; D is perhaps TRBD1 (5 bases). V lost 7 bases, J lost 5 bases, and 17 bases lay in between. The germline V gene has CDR1 SEHNR and CDR2 FQNEAQ (reference sequence). CDR3 size: 14 residues. The CDR3 DNA is TGTGCCAGCACCCTAGGGACCGTGGGAACTGAAGCTTTCTTT. Translation gives CASTLGTVGTEAFF.

The genes are TRBV5-1 and TRBJ2-1; TRBD2 matches at 11 bases. The J segment lost 9 bases and the V segment lost 0 bases, leaving 17 bases of the junction unmatched. Germline V lookup: CDR1 SGHRS, CDR2 YFSETQ. The length of the CDR3 is 19 residues. CDR3 sequence: CASSLGLVSGTSGSGEQFF. The DNA for the CDR3 is TGCGCCAGCAGCTTGGGGTTAGTCTCCGGGACTAGCGGATCGGGTGAGCAGTTCTTC. Full variable domain (remainder filled in from reference TRBV5-1 and TRBJ2-1): KAGVTQTPRYLIKTRGQQVTLSCSPISGHRSVSWYQQTPGQGLQFLFEYFSETQRNKGNFPGRFSGRQFSNSRSEMNVSTLELGDSALYLCASSLGLVSGTSGSGEQFFGPGTRLTVL.

This clone showed up many times. The gene calls are TRBV11-3 and TRBJ1-2; tentatively, D is TRBD1 (5 bases). V shed 0 bases and J shed 0 bases, with 11 bases lying between them. Per germline, CDR1 SGHNT and CDR2 YENEEA. This CDR3 contains 16 residues. Here the CDR3 DNA reads TGTGCCAGCAGCTTAGAAGGACGGGGCTCTAACTATGGCTACACCTTC. It specifies CASSLEGRGSNYGYTF.

This rearrangement joins TRBV28 to TRBJ1-2; D is uncertain. The V end lost 2 bases, the J end lost 0 bases, and 10 bases lay between the germline ends. Germline CDR1 is MDHEN and CDR2 is SYDVKM. CDR3 length: 15 residues. This CDR3 reads CASSLPRRPNYGYTF. In DNA form, the CDR3 reads TGTGCCAGCAGTTTACCGAGACGCCCTAACTATGGCTACACCTTC.

The chain recombines TRBV6-1 with TRBJ2-7; a possible D gene is TRBD1 (6 bases). The CDR3 runs 14 residues. Germline CDR1 is MNHNS and CDR2 is SASEGT. V was clipped by 7 bases and J by 4 bases, with 17 bases between them. CDR3 region: CASNPDRSKYEQYF. For the CDR3, the DNA is TGTGCCAGCAATCCCGACAGGAGCAAATACGAGCAGTACTTC.

The chain joins TRBV7-3 to TRBJ1-1; D not resolved. Germline CDR1 and CDR2: SGHTA and FQGTGA. The CDR3 extends over 13 amino acids. With 4 bases removed from V and 4 bases from J, the gap between germline ends came to 10 bases. The CDR3 protein is CASSYQRVTEAFF. Written as DNA, the CDR3 is TGTGCCAGCAGCTACCAACGGGTCACTGAAGCTTTCTTT.

The chain couples TRBV5-4 to TRBJ2-1; no reliable D call. The CDR3 contains 15 residues. From germline, CDR1 is SGHNT and CDR2 YYREEE (reference sequence). Between the trimmed V and J ends, which lost 3 bases and 5 bases, there was a span of 15 bases. The CDR3 DNA is TGTGCCAGCAGCTCACCGGGCTGGGGAAACAATGAGCAGTTCTTC. It specifies CASSSPGWGNNEQFF.

This chain joins TRBV5-1 and TRBJ2-7, with D perhaps being TRBD1 or TRBD2 (5 bases each). V was trimmed by 0 bases and J by 0 bases, leaving 10 bases between them. The CDR3 is 15 residues long. Germline V gene lookup returns CDR1 SGHRS and CDR2 YFSETQ. The CDR3 DNA reads TGCGCCAGCAGCTTGGAATCCGGGGCCTCCTACGAGCAGTACTTC. Amino acids: CASSLESGASYEQYF.

The J gene is TRBJ2-1, the V gene TRBV6-5, with 11 bases fitting TRBD2. The CDR3 sequence is 15 residues long. In germline, CDR1 is MNHEY, CDR2 SVGAGI. Trimming took 6 bases from V and 3 from J; bases not matched to a gene: 4. CDR3: CASRGGTSGYNEQFF. The CDR3 DNA sequence: TGTGCCAGCAGGGGGGGGACTAGCGGCTACAATGAGCAGTTCTTC.

This sequence joins TRBV2 and TRBJ2-1, with D possibly TRBD1 on 5 matching bases. Trimming took 1 base from V and 7 from J, leaving 14 bases between them. The CDR3 length is 15 residues. From germline, CDR1 is SNHLY and CDR2 FYNNEI. The CDR3 coding sequence is TGTGCCAGCAGTGAAGGGCTGGTTAAGGGGAATGAGCAGTTCTTC. It specifies CASSEGLVKGNEQFF.

A note on this clone: The identical CDR3 is also encoded by other nucleotide sequences in the sample. The V and J genes are TRBV14 and TRBJ2-5; unclear D gene. Germline assignment: CDR1 SGHDN and CDR2 FVKESK. V gave up 1 base and J gave up 2 bases, with 8 bases separating them. CDR3 length: 14 residues. The CDR3 bases are TGTGCCAGCAGCCAAGTAGTGGGACAAGAGACCCAGTACTTC. As protein: CASSQVVGQETQYF. Drawing the rest from reference TRBV14 and TRBJ2-5, the complete variable domain is EAGVTQFPSHSVIEKGQTVTLRCDPISGHDNLYWYRRVMGKEIKFLLHFVKESKQDESGMPNNRFLAERTGGTYSTLKVQPAELEDSGVYFCASSQVVGQETQYFGPGTRLLVL.